This TCR beta chain was found in a study of blood T cell repertoires in COVID-19. Study-level background: Samples of COVID-19 (acute and convalescent) were obtained from the United States, Italy and Spain. Nucleic acid was either cDNA or gDNA, and it came from T cells, B-cell-depleted T cells, or PBMCs.

The authors' processing: Amplification from reference gene primers served as the basis for estimated nucleated cell counts. The data were produced by immunoSEQ multiplex PCR, yet TCRdb's version contains in-frame clones alone and is incomplete. V and J calls and clone size are copied from that table; D and trimming were computed from the DNA. The table shows over 100,000 clones, with approximately 84% occurring only once. The TCR comes from a human donor in a cohort sampled during active COVID-19. Material: peripheral blood.

CDR3 nucleotide sequence: TGTGCCAGCAGCCGGGGGGGCCTGGTTCTGGGGACCTTC. This translates into CASSRGGLVLGTF. V usage is TRBV12-3 or TRBV12-4 and J usage is TRBJ1-2; TRBD1 is a possible D gene (6 bases). The CDR3 runs 13 residues. Trimming removed 6 bases at V and 14 bases at J, with 22 bases between.